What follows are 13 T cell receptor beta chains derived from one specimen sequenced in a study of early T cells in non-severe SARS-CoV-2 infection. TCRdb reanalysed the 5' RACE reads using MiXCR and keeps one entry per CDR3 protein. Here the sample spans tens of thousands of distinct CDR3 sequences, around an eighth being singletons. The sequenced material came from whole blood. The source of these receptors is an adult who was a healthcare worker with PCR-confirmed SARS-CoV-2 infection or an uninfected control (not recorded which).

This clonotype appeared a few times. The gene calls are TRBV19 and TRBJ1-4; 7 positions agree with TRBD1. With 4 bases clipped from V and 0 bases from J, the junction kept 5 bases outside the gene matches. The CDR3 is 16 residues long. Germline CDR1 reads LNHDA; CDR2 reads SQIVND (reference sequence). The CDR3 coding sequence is TGTGCCAGTAGTACGGGACAGCCTGCAACTAATGAAAAACTGTTTTTT. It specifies CASSTGQPATNEKLFF.

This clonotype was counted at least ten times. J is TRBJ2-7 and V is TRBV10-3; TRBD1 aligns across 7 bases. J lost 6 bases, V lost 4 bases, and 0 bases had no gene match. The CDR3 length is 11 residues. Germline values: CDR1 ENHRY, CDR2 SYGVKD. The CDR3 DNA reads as TGTGCCATCAGTGGACAGGGCGAGCAGTACTTC. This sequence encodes CAISGQGEQYF.

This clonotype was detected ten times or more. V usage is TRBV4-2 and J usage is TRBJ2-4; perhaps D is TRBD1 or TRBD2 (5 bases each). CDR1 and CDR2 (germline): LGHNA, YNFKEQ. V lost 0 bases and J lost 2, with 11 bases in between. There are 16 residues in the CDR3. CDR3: CASSQDLGEPKNIQYF. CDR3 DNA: TGTGCCAGCAGCCAAGATCTGGGGGAGCCCAAAAACATTCAGTACTTC.

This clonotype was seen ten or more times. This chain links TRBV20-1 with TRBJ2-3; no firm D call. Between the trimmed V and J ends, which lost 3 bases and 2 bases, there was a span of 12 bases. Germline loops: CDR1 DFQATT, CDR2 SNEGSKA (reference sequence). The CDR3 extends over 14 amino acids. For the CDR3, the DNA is TGCAGTGCTAGGGGCCCGTTCGACACAGATACGCAGTATTTT. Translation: CSARGPFDTDTQYF.

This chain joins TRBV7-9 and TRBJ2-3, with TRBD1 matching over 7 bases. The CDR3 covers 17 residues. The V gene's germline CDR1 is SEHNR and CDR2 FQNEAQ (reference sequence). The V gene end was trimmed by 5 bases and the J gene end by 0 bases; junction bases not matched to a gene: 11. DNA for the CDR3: TGTGCCAGCAGCGGCCGGACAGGCCCAGTAAGCACAGATACGCAGTATTTT. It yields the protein CASSGRTGPVSTDTQYF.

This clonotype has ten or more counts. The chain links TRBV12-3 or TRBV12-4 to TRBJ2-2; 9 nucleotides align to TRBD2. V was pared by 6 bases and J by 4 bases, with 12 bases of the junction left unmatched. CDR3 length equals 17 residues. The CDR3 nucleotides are TGTGCCAGCAGATCAGGTCTTAGCGGGAGCGGCACCGGGGAGCTGTTTTTT. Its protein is CASRSGLSGSGTGELFF.

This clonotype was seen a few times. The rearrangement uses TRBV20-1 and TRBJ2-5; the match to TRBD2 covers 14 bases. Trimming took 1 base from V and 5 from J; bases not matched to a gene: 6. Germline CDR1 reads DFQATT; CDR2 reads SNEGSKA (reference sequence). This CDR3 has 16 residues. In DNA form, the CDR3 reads TGCAGTGCTAGAGCCCCAGGGACTAGCGGGAGTGAGACCCAGTACTTC. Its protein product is CSARAPGTSGSETQYF.

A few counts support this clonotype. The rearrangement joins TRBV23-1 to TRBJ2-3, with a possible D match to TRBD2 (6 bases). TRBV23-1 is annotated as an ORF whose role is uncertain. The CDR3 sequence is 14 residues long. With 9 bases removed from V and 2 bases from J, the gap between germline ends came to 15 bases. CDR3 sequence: CARAGAGITDTQYF. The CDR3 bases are TGCGCCAGGGCCGGGGCGGGGATCACAGATACGCAGTATTTT.

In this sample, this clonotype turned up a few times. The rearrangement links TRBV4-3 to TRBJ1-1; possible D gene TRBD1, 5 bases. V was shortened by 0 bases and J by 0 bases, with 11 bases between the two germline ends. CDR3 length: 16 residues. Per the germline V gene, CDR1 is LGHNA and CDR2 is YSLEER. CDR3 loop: CASSQDWGGMNTEAFF. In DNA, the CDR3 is TGCGCCAGCAGCCAAGACTGGGGCGGAATGAACACTGAAGCTTTCTTT.

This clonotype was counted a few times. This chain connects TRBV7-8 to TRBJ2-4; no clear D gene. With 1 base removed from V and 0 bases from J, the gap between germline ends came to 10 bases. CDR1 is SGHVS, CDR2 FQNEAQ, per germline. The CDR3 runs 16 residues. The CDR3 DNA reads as TGTGCCAGCAGCTTAGGGGCGGTACTAGCCAAAAACATTCAGTACTTC. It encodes CASSLGAVLAKNIQYF. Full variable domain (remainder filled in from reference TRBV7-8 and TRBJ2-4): GAGVSQSPRYKVAKRGQDVALRCDPISGHVSLFWYQQALGQGPEFLTYFQNEAQLDKSGLPSDRFFAERPEGSVSTLKIQRTQQEDSAVYLCASSLGAVLAKNIQYFGAGTRLSVL.

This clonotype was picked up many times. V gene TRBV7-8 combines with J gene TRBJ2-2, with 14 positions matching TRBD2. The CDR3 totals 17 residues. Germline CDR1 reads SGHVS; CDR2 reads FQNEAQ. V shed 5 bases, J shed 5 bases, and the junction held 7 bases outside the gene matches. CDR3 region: CASSPTGLAGVTGELFF. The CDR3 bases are TGTGCCAGCAGCCCGACGGGACTAGCGGGAGTAACCGGGGAGCTGTTTTTT.

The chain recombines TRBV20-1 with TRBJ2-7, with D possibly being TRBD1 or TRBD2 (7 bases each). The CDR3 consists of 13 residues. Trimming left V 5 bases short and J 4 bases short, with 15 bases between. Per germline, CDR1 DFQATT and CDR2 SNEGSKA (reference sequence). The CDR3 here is CSAVPGGLYEQYF. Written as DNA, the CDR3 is TGCAGTGCTGTCCCAGGGGGACTATACGAGCAGTACTTC.

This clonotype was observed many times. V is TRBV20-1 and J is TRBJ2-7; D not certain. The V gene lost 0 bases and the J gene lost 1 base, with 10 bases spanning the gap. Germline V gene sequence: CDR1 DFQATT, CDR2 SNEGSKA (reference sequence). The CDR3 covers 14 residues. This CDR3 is CSARDDPQSYEQYF. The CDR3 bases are TGCAGTGCTAGAGATGACCCGCAGTCCTACGAGCAGTACTTC.